This T cell receptor (beta chain) was sequenced in a study of human T cells and chemical hapten exposure. The overall study: Patients were given diphenylcyclopropenone on the scalp weekly across the roughly 25-week study.

Via MiXCR, TCRdb re-called the RACE reads, giving one row per CDR3 protein. The sample records about 120,000 distinct CDR3 sequences, around 10% being singletons. This clonotype was counted at least ten times. Its antigen is unknown. Described time point: patch test 3, about 24 weeks after DPC sensitization. Treatment of the sample: therapeutic diphenylcyclopropenone sensitization with weekly scalp DPC. The study drew its donors from alopecia patients who were 18 to 70 years old and suitable for DPC. This CDR3 spans 15 amino acids. Looked up from germline, CDR1 is MNHEY and CDR2 is SVGAGI. V was trimmed by 0 bases and J by 2 bases, leaving 9 bases between them. Study observations and caveats: Expanded TCRs showed more large CDR3 clusters than pre-sensitization or healthy control sets. As the donors had alopecia, their immune response may differ from healthy people's.

The specimen comprised whole blood, sampled in connection with sensitization to the hapten diphenylcyclopropenone (DPC). V usage is TRBV6-5 and J usage is TRBJ2-3; D ambiguous. The receptor was isolated from a woman aged 45-59 years with alopecia areata. Some clones in this sample may be carry-over from other donors' samples. The DNA for the CDR3 is TGTGCCAGCAGTTACTCGACGTTATCCACAGATACGCAGTATTTT. Its translation: CASSYSTLSTDTQYF.